The T cell receptor beta chain described here comes from a study of T cells in Graves' hyperthyroidism and ophthalmopathy. The study's findings and limits: The blood repertoire included most of the expanded thyroid clonotypes above 0.001.

Amplified regions were TCR beta CDR3 sequences from RNA transcripts. HTBI primers were the set used in a first-round RT-PCR of the TCR CDR3. Each CDR3 protein is one row after TCRdb ran MiXCR on the multiplex PCR reads. The sample includes 150,000 or so distinct CDR3 sequences, approximately 20% of them seen just once. Concerning this clonotype: Its target is not known.

Germline CDR1 and CDR2: DFQATT and SNEGSKA (reference sequence). The germline V and J ends were trimmed by 3 bases and 6 bases, with 18 bases remaining between them. The CDR3 contains 15 residues. The clonotype was recovered from a woman aged 45-60 years with Graves' hyperthyroidism that later progressed to Graves' ophthalmopathy. Sequenced: blood. V gene TRBV20-1 combines with J gene TRBJ2-1, with D possibly TRBD2 on 5 matching bases. CDR3 protein: CSASLSSAVLNEQFF. The CDR3 nucleotides read TGCAGTGCTAGTCTGAGTAGCGCCGTTCTCAATGAGCAGTTCTTC.